A selection of T cell receptor beta chains follows, all from one sample in a study of T-cell memory formation after mild COVID-19. One entry per CDR3 protein results from TCRdb running MiXCR on the 5' RACE reads. The profile shows more than 400,000 distinct CDR3 sequences, 15% to 20% of them singletons. Sequencing was performed on PBMCs or a T cell subset sorted from them (not recorded which). These receptors all come from an adult woman who had mild COVID-19 (a few samples of this study predate the infection). Cell type and time point are not known. Both conserved end residues are trimmed from each CDR3. Clone size appears in some rows only: once, few, many, or a class for an expanded clone.

J	size	V	CDR3
TRBJ2-2	NA	TRBV30	AWSVAGELF
TRBJ2-3	few	TRBV5-4	ASSRQGGRLTDTQY
TRBJ1-6	NA	TRBV7-3	ASRPQGHSDSPLH
TRBJ1-2	few	TRBV20-1	SAPTGGYGYT
TRBJ2-5	NA	TRBV11-2	ASNGLGETQY
TRBJ2-1	few	TRBV5-1	ASSVSREDEQF
TRBJ2-7	NA	TRBV12-3/TRBV12-4	ASSSRDRGQYEQY
TRBJ2-1	NA	TRBV6-5	ASRVGHDLSYNEQF
TRBJ1-3	NA	TRBV14	ASSRDIGGNTIY
TRBJ2-7	few	TRBV19	ASSHGLFSYEQY
TRBJ2-7	few	TRBV4-3	ASSRVIAGDVSYEQY
TRBJ1-5	few	TRBV2	ASSEAKTGVGNQPQH
TRBJ2-7	NA	TRBV18	ASSPRTGGSYEQY
TRBJ2-4	NA	TRBV7-6	ASSLSRGSRETKNIQY
TRBJ2-5	NA	TRBV3-1	ASSQGGVGRLETQY
TRBJ2-1	few	TRBV3-1	ASSLLGLAGYNEQF
TRBJ2-7	few	TRBV4-3	ASSQDLAGAYSYEQY
TRBJ2-1	few	TRBV20-1	SARSSGVHYNEQF
TRBJ2-7	NA	TRBV14	ASSLEQGAAYEQY
TRBJ2-2	many	TRBV7-9	ASSSPSSGRHTGELF
TRBJ2-1	NA	TRBV2	ASIPLVGSYNEQF
TRBJ2-3	few	TRBV11-3	ASSLSLREAQY
TRBJ2-5	NA	TRBV14	ASSQWVGETQY
TRBJ2-7	NA	TRBV29-1	SAVGRSSYEQY
TRBJ2-2	few	TRBV9	ASSVDDRGPGELF
TRBJ2-7	many	TRBV4-3	ASSKGQGSYEQY
TRBJ2-2	once	TRBV6-5	ASSYRQGVYTGELF
TRBJ1-2	few	TRBV7-2	ASSSWGQATGYT
TRBJ2-7	few	TRBV6-2/TRBV6-3	ASSYETGGAYEQY
TRBJ1-1	medium-sized	TRBV7-8	ASSRGQGNTEAF
TRBJ2-5	NA	TRBV21-1	ASSKNGPQETQY
TRBJ2-6	NA	TRBV24-1	ATLSSGANVLT
TRBJ2-4	few	TRBV7-8	ASSLAEGTDIE
TRBJ2-3	many	TRBV5-1	ASSSGSGIDTQY
TRBJ2-1	few	TRBV15	ATSRETSGTYNEQF
TRBJ2-2	NA	TRBV24-1	ATGTGELF
TRBJ2-7	NA	TRBV4-2	ASSQDPINPLAVYEQY
TRBJ1-3	NA	TRBV5-1	ASSPLSGTGNTIY
TRBJ2-1	NA	TRBV11-2	ASSLDLGTSGYNEQF
TRBJ2-1	few	TRBV27	ASSFTAYNEQF
TRBJ2-5	once	TRBV21-1	ASSNGEGTQETQY
TRBJ2-3	many	TRBV11-3	ASSSRTGIDTQY
TRBJ1-1	NA	TRBV5-1	ASSQPHSEATEAF
TRBJ2-7	few	TRBV4-1	ASSPTGGGGMGYEQY
TRBJ1-2	few	TRBV5-1	ASRGTFYGYT
TRBJ1-1	NA	TRBV24-1	ATSDSGRGTEAF
TRBJ1-1	NA	TRBV19	ASGARDTEAF
TRBJ2-3	few	TRBV11-2	ASSYRGGSTDTQY
TRBJ1-5	few	TRBV28	ASSLFQGFGNQPQH
TRBJ2-7	NA	TRBV7-2	ASSLSAGGLPYEQY
TRBJ2-2	few	TRBV7-2	ASSIHSTGELF
TRBJ2-5	once	TRBV3-1	ASSQRTGRETQY
TRBJ1-6	few	TRBV12-3/TRBV12-4	ASSNNSPLH